The 22 T cell receptor beta chains presented below share a single source sample, sequenced in a study of shared clonotypes between healthy human individuals. Generated by immunoSEQ multiplex PCR, the TCRdb table keeps only in-frame clones and is missing some. The data contain roughly 1,000,000 clones, around three quarters of them singletons. Sequencing was done on a sample of memory CD4+ T cells from PBMCs. Subset in this sample: CD45RA-negative fraction. These receptors were collected from a man aged 18 to 35 in good health. Some clones in this sample may be carry-over from other donors' samples.

The chain has TRBV18 and TRBJ1-5; 7 bases agree with TRBD1. Unmatched junction bases numbered 6, after V lost 2 bases and J lost 5 bases. The germline V gene has CDR1 KGHSH and CDR2 LQKENI. The CDR3 extends over 15 amino acids. CDR3 region: CASSPVQGLDQPQHF. In DNA, the CDR3 is TGTGCCAGCTCACCAGTACAGGGGTTGGATCAGCCCCAGCATTTT.

This rearrangement joins TRBV2 to TRBJ1-5; no firm D call. The CDR3 has 13 residues. V was cut by 4 bases and J by 5 bases, with 9 bases left in between. CDR1 is SNHLY, CDR2 FYNNEI, per germline. CDR3 sequence: CASSGTPDQPQHF. The DNA for the CDR3 is TGTGCCAGCAGTGGAACTCCTGATCAGCCCCAGCATTTT.

This chain connects TRBV4-1 to TRBJ2-7, with D uncertain. Trimming shortened V by 4 bases and J by 0 bases, and 16 bases separated the two germline ends. The germline CDR1 and CDR2 sequences are MGHRA and YSYEKL. The CDR3 consists of 16 residues. CDR3 loop: CASSLNPREASYEQYF. CDR3 sequence (DNA): TGCGCCAGCAGCCTAAATCCGCGTGAGGCCTCCTACGAGCAGTACTTC.

This clone occurred once. This sequence joins TRBV18 and TRBJ1-5; D is possibly TRBD1 (5 bases). Germline V gene sequence: CDR1 KGHSH, CDR2 LQKENI. This CDR3 is 15 amino acids long. Trimming removed 4 bases from V and 5 bases from J, with 15 bases in between. The CDR3: CASSQGRAHHQPQHF. DNA for the CDR3: TGTGCCAGCTCACAGGGCAGGGCACACCATCAGCCCCAGCATTTT.

This clone occurred a few times. The CDR3 bases are TGTGCCAGCAGAGTCACAGGGGTCGGAAACACCATATATTTT. It yields the protein CASRVTGVGNTIYF. This chain links TRBV6-1 with TRBJ1-3; 7 bases match TRBD1. The CDR3 loop spans 14 amino acids. The V gene end was trimmed by 6 bases and the J gene end by 4 bases; junction bases not matched to a gene: 6. Germline values: CDR1 MNHNS, CDR2 SASEGT.

CDR3 protein: CASSLGTGARADTQYF. The DNA for the CDR3 is TGCGCCAGCAGCTTGGGTACAGGGGCGAGGGCAGATACGCAGTATTTT. V and J are TRBV5-1 and TRBJ2-3; 7 nucleotides match TRBD1. CDR3 length: 16 residues. V shed 0 bases and J 4 bases; nucleotides not matched to a gene: 8. In germline, CDR1 is SGHRS, CDR2 YFSETQ.

This chain connects TRBV6-5 to TRBJ2-1, with 7 bases fitting TRBD2. Germline V gene data show CDR1 as MNHEY and CDR2 as SVGAGI. V lost 6 bases and J lost 10; bases outside the gene matches: 6. The CDR3 consists of 12 residues. CDR3 nucleotide sequence: TGTGCCAGCAGGGGACTATTAGAGGAGCAGTTCTTC. Translating gives CASRGLLEEQFF.

The chain links TRBV2 to TRBJ2-7, with a weak D call TRBD1 (5 bases). Germline V gene sequence: CDR1 SNHLY, CDR2 FYNNEI. The CDR3 length is 12 residues. V shed 7 bases and J shed 2 bases, with 9 bases lying between them. The CDR3 sequence: CASKTEAYEQYF. The DNA of the CDR3 is TGTGCCAGCAAGACAGAGGCCTACGAGCAGTACTTC.

This sequence joins TRBV7-2 and TRBJ2-7, with TRBD1 matching over 8 bases. The CDR3 runs 15 residues. The V and J ends lost 2 bases and 4 bases, in that order; junction bases with no gene match: 7. Germline CDR1 is SGHTA and CDR2 is FQGNSA. The chain's CDR3 is CASSLFARGPYEQYF. As DNA, the CDR3 is TGTGCCAGCAGCTTATTTGCCAGGGGGCCATACGAGCAGTACTTC.

This sequence joins TRBV4-2 and TRBJ2-2; 7 bases are shared with TRBD2. V shed 0 bases and J 7 bases; nucleotides not matched to a gene: 11. The CDR3 extends over 17 amino acids. Looked up from germline, CDR1 is LGHNA and CDR2 is YNFKEQ. CDR3 nucleotides: TGTGCCAGCAGCCAAGACCCCGGGGAGGGCCGTAGCGGGGAGCTGTTTTTT. This gives the protein CASSQDPGEGRSGELFF.

The J gene is TRBJ1-3, the V gene TRBV6-6; D perhaps matches TRBD1 (5 bases). Trimming stripped 6 bases from V and 4 bases from J, with 13 bases between. Per the germline V gene, CDR1 is MNHNY and CDR2 is SVGAGI (reference sequence). The CDR3 spans 14 residues. Here the CDR3 DNA reads TGTGCCAGCAGGGCCGGGACTTTAGGAAACACCATATATTTT. It translates to CASRAGTLGNTIYF.

V and J are TRBV18 and TRBJ2-1; the D gene is possibly TRBD2 (5 bases). Per the germline V gene, CDR1 is KGHSH and CDR2 is LQKENI. V gave up 1 base and J gave up 2 bases, with 12 bases separating them. The length of the CDR3 is 16 residues. CDR3 DNA: TGTGCCAGCTCACCACGGACTGACCCAGCCTACAATGAGCAGTTCTTC. Translation gives CASSPRTDPAYNEQFF.

The rearrangement joins TRBV29-1 to TRBJ2-1, with 15 bases lining up with TRBD2. J was trimmed by 0 bases and V by 1 base; bases with no gene match: 7. The germline V gene has CDR1 SQVTM and CDR2 ANQGSEA. The CDR3 spans 19 residues. In DNA, the CDR3 is TGCAGCGTTGAAGGGGGGGGACTAGCGGGAGGCTTCTCCTACAATGAGCAGTTCTTC. This codes for CSVEGGGLAGGFSYNEQFF.

The genes are TRBV5-1 and TRBJ2-7; D call uncertain. V was cut by 5 bases and J by 6 bases, with 18 bases left in between. The CDR3 is 14 residues long. CDR1 and CDR2 from the germline V gene are SGHRS and YFSETQ. CDR3 sequence (DNA): TGCGCCAGCAGTACTACAATTGGGTCAAGCGAGCAGTACTTC. This codes for CASSTTIGSSEQYF.

This chain connects TRBV9 to TRBJ2-5; 9 positions agree with TRBD2. The CDR3 is 16 amino acids. The trim removed 4 bases at V and 5 bases at J, leaving 12 bases unmatched. Per germline, CDR1 SGDLS and CDR2 YYNGEE. CDR3 sequence reads: CASSPPPAGGGETQYF. In DNA, the CDR3 is TGTGCCAGCAGCCCCCCCCCGGCGGGAGGGGGGGAGACCCAGTACTTC.

The genes are TRBV28 and TRBJ1-2; TRBD1 agrees at 8 bases. Germline values: CDR1 MDHEN, CDR2 SYDVKM. CDR3 length: 16 amino acids. The J segment lost 8 bases and the V segment lost 3 bases, leaving 14 bases of the junction unmatched. The CDR3 is CASSLSQGATYGGYTF. For the CDR3, the DNA is TGTGCCAGCAGTTTGTCCCAGGGGGCCACGTATGGCGGCTACACCTTC.

The J gene is TRBJ1-2, the V gene TRBV28; D is uncertain. With 6 bases removed from V and 4 bases from J, the gap between germline ends came to 12 bases. Germline CDR1 reads MDHEN; CDR2 reads SYDVKM. The CDR3 totals 13 residues. The CDR3 DNA follows: TGTGCCAGCAGACCGGGGAACGTCTATGGCTACACCTTC. Translation: CASRPGNVYGYTF.

The J gene is TRBJ2-3, the V gene TRBV7-2, with D perhaps matching TRBD2 (5 bases). Germline V gives CDR1 SGHTA, CDR2 FQGNSA. The V end was cut by 6 bases, the J end by 6 bases, with 16 bases between. This CDR3 is 14 amino acids long. CDR3 nucleotides: TGTGCCAGCAGTTTGGGAGCGGAGGCGGATACGCAGTATTTT. This encodes CASSLGAEADTQYF.

In its sample, this clone was seen once. The V gene is TRBV7-2, the J gene TRBJ2-1; D not resolved. The CDR3 extends over 15 amino acids. Germline loops: CDR1 SGHTA, CDR2 FQGNSA. V dropped 2 bases and J dropped 4 bases, with 12 bases sitting between them. The CDR3: CASSLMGNLYNEQFF. For the CDR3, the DNA is TGTGCCAGCAGCTTAATGGGCAACCTTTACAATGAGCAGTTCTTC.

The J gene is TRBJ2-4, the V gene TRBV6-1; maybe TRBD2 (5 bases). The CDR3 loop spans 15 amino acids. Per germline, CDR1 MNHNS and CDR2 SASEGT. Trimming shortened V by 1 base and J by 4 bases, and 11 bases separated the two germline ends. The CDR3 loop is CASSEGVTTKNIQYF. The CDR3 DNA follows: TGTGCCAGCAGTGAAGGTGTGACTACAAAAAACATTCAGTACTTC.

This clone has ten or more counts. Other DNA variants within this sample encode the same CDR3. The V gene is TRBV30, the J gene TRBJ1-2, with 7 bases fitting TRBD1. CDR1 is GTSNPN and CDR2 is SVGIG in the germline V gene (reference sequence). The CDR3 totals 16 residues. The trim removed 0 bases at V and 3 bases at J, leaving 10 bases unmatched. CDR3 region: CAWSVNPQGTHYGYTF. CDR3 sequence (DNA): TGTGCCTGGAGTGTCAACCCACAGGGGACTCACTATGGCTACACCTTC.

The rearrangement uses TRBV5-6 and TRBJ2-3; a possible D gene is TRBD2 (6 bases). The ends were cut back, 0 bases at V and 3 bases at J, with 11 bases in the middle. Germline V gives CDR1 SGHDT, CDR2 YYEEEE. This CDR3 has 15 residues. Here the CDR3 DNA reads TGTGCCAGCAGCTTGGGTAGCGGTCGGACAGATACGCAGTATTTT. Protein product: CASSLGSGRTDTQYF.